This paragraph covers one T cell receptor (beta chain) sequence. The antigen is undetermined. Clones were sequenced by immunoSEQ multiplex PCR, and TCRdb holds only the in-frame ones, with some missing. The sample shows about 140,000 clones, nearly 95% of them seen only once. This entry comes from a study of T cell responses to AZD1222 COVID-19 vaccine. Pooling covered second doses at about 4 or about 12 weeks. V was trimmed by 3 bases and J by 5 bases, leaving 14 bases between them. The CDR3 extends over 14 amino acids. Germline lookup yields CDR1 SGHRS and CDR2 YFSETQ. Study results and limitations: Spike-wide vaccine-associated CD4 TCRs dominated at 160-218 and 743-854. Among the donors, most were white British and more were female, and clonal diversity was possibly underestimated. Recipients of two AZD1222 doses showed rising Spike-specific TCR breadth and depth.

Here the sequenced sample was peripheral blood, taken 28 days after the second AZD1222 dose. The source of this sequence is an adult who received the AZD1222 COVID-19 vaccine. The genes are TRBV5-1 and TRBJ2-5; D call uncertain. CDR3 loop: CASSWSDWKETQYF. The CDR3 nucleotides read TGCGCCAGCAGCTGGTCCGACTGGAAGGAGACCCAGTACTTC.